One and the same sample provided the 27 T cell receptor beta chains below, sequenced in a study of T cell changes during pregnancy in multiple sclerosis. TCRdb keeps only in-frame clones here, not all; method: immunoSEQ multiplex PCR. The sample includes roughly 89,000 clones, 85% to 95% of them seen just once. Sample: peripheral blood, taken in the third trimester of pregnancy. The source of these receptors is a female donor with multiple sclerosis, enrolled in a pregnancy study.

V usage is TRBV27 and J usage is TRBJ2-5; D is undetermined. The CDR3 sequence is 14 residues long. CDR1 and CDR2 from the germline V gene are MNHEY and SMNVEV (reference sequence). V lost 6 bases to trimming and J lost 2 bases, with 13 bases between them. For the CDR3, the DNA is TGTGCCAGCAGACCCGGGTATCAACAAGAGACCCAGTACTTC. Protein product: CASRPGYQQETQYF.

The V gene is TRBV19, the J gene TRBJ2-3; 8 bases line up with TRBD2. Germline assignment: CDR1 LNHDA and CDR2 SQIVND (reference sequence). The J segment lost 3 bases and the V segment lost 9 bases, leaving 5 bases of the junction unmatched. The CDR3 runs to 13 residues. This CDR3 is CASGRARTDTQYF. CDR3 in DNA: TGTGCCAGCGGGAGGGCAAGGACAGATACGCAGTATTTT.

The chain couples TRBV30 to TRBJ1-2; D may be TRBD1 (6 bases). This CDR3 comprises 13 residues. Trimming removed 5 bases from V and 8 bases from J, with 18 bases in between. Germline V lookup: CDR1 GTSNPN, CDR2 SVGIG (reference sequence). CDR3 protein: CAWERQRGHGYTF. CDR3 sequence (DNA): TGTGCCTGGGAGCGACAACGGGGACACGGCTACACCTTC.

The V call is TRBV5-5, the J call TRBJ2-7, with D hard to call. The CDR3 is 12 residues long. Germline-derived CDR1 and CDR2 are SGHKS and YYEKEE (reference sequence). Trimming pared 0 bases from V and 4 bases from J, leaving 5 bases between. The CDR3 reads CASSLGEYEQYF. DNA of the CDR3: TGTGCCAGCAGCTTGGGCGAATACGAGCAGTACTTC. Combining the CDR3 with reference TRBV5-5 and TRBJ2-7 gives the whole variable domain DAGVTQSPTHLIKTRGQQVTLRCSPISGHKSVSWYQQVLGQGPQFIFQYYEKEERGRGNFPDRFSARQFPNYSSELNVNALLLGDSALYLCASSLGEYEQYFGPGTRLTVT.

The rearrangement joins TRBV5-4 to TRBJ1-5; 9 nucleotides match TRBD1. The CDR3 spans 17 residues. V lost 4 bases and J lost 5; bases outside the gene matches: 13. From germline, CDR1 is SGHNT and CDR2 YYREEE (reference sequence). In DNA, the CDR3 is TGTGCCAGCAGCCTAGGGACAGGGAATACCAGTGATCAGCCCCAGCATTTT. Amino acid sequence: CASSLGTGNTSDQPQHF.

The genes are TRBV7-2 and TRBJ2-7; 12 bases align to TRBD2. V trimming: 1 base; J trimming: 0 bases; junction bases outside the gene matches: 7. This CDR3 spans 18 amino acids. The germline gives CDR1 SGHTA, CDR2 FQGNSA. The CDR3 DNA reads TGTGCCAGCAGCTTAGTTGGGACTAGCGGGCGAAGCTCCTACGAGCAGTACTTC. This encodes CASSLVGTSGRSSYEQYF.

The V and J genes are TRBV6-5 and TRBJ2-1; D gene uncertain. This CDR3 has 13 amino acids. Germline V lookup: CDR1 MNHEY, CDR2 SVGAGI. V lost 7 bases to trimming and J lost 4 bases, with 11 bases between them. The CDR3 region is CASTRPDYNEQFF. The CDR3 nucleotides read TGTGCCAGCACGAGGCCGGATTACAATGAGCAGTTCTTC.

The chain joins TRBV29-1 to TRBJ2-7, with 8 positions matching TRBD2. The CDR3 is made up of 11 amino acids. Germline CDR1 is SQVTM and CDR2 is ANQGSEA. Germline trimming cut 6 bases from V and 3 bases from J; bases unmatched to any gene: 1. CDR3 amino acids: CSVGTSYEQYF. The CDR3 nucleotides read TGCAGCGTAGGGACTAGCTACGAGCAGTACTTC.

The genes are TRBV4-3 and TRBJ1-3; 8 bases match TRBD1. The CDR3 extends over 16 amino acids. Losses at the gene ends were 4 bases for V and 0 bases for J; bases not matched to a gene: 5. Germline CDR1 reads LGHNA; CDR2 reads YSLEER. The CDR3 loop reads CASSPGTGYSGNTIYF. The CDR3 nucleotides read TGCGCCAGCAGCCCAGGGACAGGTTACTCTGGAAACACCATATATTTT.

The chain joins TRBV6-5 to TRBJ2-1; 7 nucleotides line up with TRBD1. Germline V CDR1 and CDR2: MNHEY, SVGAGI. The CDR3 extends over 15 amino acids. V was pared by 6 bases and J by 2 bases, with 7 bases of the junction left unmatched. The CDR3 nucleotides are TGTGCCAGCAGCTCTACAGGGGTGGCCTACAATGAGCAGTTCTTC. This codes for CASSSTGVAYNEQFF.

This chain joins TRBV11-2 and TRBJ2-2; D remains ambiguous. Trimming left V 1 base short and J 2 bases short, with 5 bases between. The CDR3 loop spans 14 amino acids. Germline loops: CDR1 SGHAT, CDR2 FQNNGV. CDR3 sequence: CASSLAINTGELFF. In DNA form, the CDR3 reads TGTGCCAGCAGCTTAGCCATTAACACCGGGGAGCTGTTTTTT. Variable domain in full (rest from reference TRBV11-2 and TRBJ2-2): EAGVAQSPRYKIIEKRQSVAFWCNPISGHATLYWYQQILGQGPKLLIQFQNNGVVDDSQLPKDRFSAERLKGVDSTLKIQPAKLEDSAVYLCASSLAINTGELFFGEGSRLTVL.

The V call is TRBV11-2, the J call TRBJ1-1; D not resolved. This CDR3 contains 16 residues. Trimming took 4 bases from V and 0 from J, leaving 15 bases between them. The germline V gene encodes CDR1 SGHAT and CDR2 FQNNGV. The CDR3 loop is CASSWASPSMNTEAFF. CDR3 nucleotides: TGTGCCAGCAGCTGGGCCAGCCCCTCTATGAACACTGAAGCTTTCTTT.

The CDR3 region has the DNA TGTGCCAGCCCCAGCGGTACCGGGGAGCTGTTTTTT. Its translation is CASPSGTGELFF. The V gene is TRBV28, the J gene TRBJ2-2; D is possibly TRBD2 (5 bases). CDR1 is MDHEN, CDR2 SYDVKM, per germline. The CDR3 is 12 amino acids. Trimming took 8 bases from V and 5 from J, leaving 9 bases between them.

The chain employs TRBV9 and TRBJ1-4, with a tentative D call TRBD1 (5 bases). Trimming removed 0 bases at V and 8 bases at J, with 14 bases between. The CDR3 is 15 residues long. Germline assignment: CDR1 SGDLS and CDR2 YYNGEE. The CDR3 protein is CASSVAAGRREKLFF. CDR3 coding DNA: TGTGCCAGCAGCGTAGCGGCAGGGCGGCGGGAAAAACTGTTTTTT.

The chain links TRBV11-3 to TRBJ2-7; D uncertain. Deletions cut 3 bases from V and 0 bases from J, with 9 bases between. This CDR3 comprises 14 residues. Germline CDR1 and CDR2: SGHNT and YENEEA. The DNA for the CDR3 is TGTGCCAGCAGCTTTTATCGGGTCTCCTACGAGCAGTACTTC. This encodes CASSFYRVSYEQYF.

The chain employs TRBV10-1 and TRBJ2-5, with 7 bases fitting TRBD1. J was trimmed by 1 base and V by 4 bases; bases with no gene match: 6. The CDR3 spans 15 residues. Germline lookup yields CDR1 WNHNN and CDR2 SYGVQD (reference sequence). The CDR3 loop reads CASSVSGDSQETQYF. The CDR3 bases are TGCGCCAGCAGTGTAAGTGGGGACAGCCAAGAGACCCAGTACTTC.

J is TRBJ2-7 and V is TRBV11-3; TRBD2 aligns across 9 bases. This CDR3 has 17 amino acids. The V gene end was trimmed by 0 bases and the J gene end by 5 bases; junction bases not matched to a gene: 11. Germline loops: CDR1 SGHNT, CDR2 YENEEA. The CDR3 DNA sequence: TGTGCCAGCAGCTTAGATAGACCGGGACTAGCTCAACACGAGCAGTACTTC. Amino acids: CASSLDRPGLAQHEQYF.

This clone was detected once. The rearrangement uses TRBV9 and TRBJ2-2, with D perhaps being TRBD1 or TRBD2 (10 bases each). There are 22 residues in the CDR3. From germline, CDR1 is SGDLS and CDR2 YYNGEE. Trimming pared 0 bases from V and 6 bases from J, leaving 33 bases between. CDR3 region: CASSVAYSGQGMIAGGPGELFF. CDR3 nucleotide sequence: TGTGCCAGCAGCGTAGCCTACTCGGGACAGGGGATGATAGCGGGAGGTCCCGGGGAGCTGTTTTTT. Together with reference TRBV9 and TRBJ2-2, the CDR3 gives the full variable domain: DSGVTQTPKHLITATGQRVTLRCSPRSGDLSVYWYQQSLDQGLQFLIQYYNGEERAKGNILERFSAQQFPDLHSELNLSSLELGDSALYFCASSVAYSGQGMIAGGPGELFFGEGSRLTVL.

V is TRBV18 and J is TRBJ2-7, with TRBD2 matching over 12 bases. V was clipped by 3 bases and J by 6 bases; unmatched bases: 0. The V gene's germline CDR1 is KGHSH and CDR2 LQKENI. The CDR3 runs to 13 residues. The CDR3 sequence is CASSPGLAGEQYF. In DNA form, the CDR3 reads TGTGCCAGCTCACCGGGACTAGCGGGCGAGCAGTACTTC.

CDR3 loop: CASSISGGGSYNEQFF. As DNA, the CDR3 is TGTGCCAGTAGTATATCCGGCGGGGGGTCCTACAATGAGCAGTTCTTC. The rearrangement joins TRBV19 to TRBJ2-1; 8 bases map to TRBD2. Looked up from germline, CDR1 is LNHDA and CDR2 is SQIVND (reference sequence). With V trimmed by 2 bases and J by 1 base, 4 bases remained unmatched. The length of the CDR3 is 16 residues.

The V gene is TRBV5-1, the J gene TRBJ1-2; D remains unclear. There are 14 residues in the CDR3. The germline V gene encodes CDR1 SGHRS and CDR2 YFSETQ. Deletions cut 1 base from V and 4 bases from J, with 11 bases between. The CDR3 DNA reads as TGCGCCAGCAGCTTGTCCCACGGTAGCTATGGCTACACCTTC. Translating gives CASSLSHGSYGYTF.

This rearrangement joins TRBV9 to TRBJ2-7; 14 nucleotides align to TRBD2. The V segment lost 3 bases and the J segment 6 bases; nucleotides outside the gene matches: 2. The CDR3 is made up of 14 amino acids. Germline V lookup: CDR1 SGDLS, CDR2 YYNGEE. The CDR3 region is CASSGGLAGVEQYF. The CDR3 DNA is TGTGCCAGCAGCGGGGGACTAGCGGGAGTCGAGCAGTACTTC.

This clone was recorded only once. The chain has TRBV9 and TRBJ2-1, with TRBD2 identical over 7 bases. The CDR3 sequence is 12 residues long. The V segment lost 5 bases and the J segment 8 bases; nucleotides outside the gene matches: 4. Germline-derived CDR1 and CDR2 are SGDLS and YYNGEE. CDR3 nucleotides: TGTGCCAGCAGTTCGGGGGGATATGAGCAGTTCTTC. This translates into CASSSGGYEQFF.

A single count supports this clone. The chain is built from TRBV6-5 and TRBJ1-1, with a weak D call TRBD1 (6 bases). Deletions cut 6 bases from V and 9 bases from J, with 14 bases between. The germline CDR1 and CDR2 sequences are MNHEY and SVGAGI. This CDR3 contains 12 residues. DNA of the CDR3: TGTGCCAGCAGGAGGGGACACGAACAAGCTTTCTTT. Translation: CASRRGHEQAFF.

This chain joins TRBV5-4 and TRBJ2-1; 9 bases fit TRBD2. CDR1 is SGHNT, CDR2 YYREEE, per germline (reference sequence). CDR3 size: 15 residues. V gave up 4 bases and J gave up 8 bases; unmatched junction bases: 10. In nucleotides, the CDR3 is TGTGCCAGCAGCCGAACGGGACTAGCATCCGATGAGCAGTTCTTC. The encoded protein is CASSRTGLASDEQFF.

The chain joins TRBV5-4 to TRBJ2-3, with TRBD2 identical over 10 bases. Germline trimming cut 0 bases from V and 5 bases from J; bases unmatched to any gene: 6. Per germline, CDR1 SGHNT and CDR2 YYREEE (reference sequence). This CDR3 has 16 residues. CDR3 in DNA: TGTGCCAGCAGCTTGGAAGCGGGAGGGCAGGGAGATACGCAGTATTTT. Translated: CASSLEAGGQGDTQYF.

The CDR3 sequence: CASSIGSGGTQYF. CDR3 bases: TGTGCCAGTAGTATAGGCAGCGGGGGGACCCAGTACTTC. This rearrangement joins TRBV19 to TRBJ2-5; the match to TRBD2 covers 8 bases. Trimming removed 1 base from V and 7 bases from J; junction bases left unmatched: 2. The CDR3 consists of 13 residues. The germline V gene has CDR1 LNHDA and CDR2 SQIVND (reference sequence).